This entry lists 6 T cell receptor beta chains sequenced from one sample in a study of T cell responses to AZD1222 COVID-19 vaccine (dated by TCRdb to the early 2020s). The library was obtained by the immunoSEQ multiplex PCR assay. This immuneACCESS table, as held by TCRdb, lists in-frame sequences with V and J called but not all clones. Of the missing ones, under half trace to an unresolved V gene in checked studies; the others have no known cause. In all, the sample holds tens of thousands of clones, and over 75% of those were seen once. The ten largest clones add up to 12% of the sample. The time point label here, explained by the study, means: about 28 days (+/-7) after the second vaccine dose. The specimen was peripheral blood, collected 28 days after the second AZD1222 dose. These receptors originate from an adult who received the AZD1222 COVID-19 vaccine.

The chain joins TRBV6-4 to TRBJ1-6, with D unresolved. CDR1 and CDR2 (germline): MRHNA, SNTAGT. This CDR3 spans 15 amino acids. The V end was cut by 3 bases, the J end by 7 bases, with 13 bases between. This CDR3 is CASSEVRAPNSPLHF. Written as DNA, the CDR3 is TGTGCCAGCAGTGAGGTCCGGGCTCCGAATTCACCCCTCCACTTT.

This chain joins TRBV7-2 and TRBJ1-5, with D possibly being TRBD1 (5 bases). V was clipped by 5 bases and J by 4 bases, with 18 bases between them. Germline-derived CDR1 and CDR2 are SGHTA and FQGNSA. CDR3 length: 16 residues. CDR3 protein: CASSTGTGNPNQPQHF. In DNA form, the CDR3 reads TGTGCCAGCAGCACTGGGACGGGAAACCCAAATCAGCCCCAGCATTTT.

The chain couples TRBV5-8 to TRBJ1-2; D is ambiguous. Germline-derived CDR1 and CDR2 are SGHTS and YDEGEE. V was trimmed by 1 base and J by 4 bases, leaving 14 bases between them. The CDR3 contains 15 residues. The CDR3, as DNA: TGTGCCAGCAGCTTGCCGGGAGCCGACCCCTATGGCTACACCTTC. The encoded protein is CASSLPGADPYGYTF.

This clone appeared a few times. The chain joins TRBV5-6 to TRBJ2-1, with D uncertain. The CDR3 spans 15 residues. The germline gives CDR1 SGHDT, CDR2 YYEEEE. V was trimmed by 0 bases and J by 3 bases, leaving 10 bases between them. Written as DNA, the CDR3 is TGTGCCAGCAGCTTGGACAGTTGGGGCTACAATGAGCAGTTCTTC. It codes for CASSLDSWGYNEQFF. Combining the CDR3 with reference TRBV5-6 and TRBJ2-1 gives the whole variable domain DAGVTQSPTHLIKTRGQQVTLRCSPKSGHDTVSWYQQALGQGPQFIFQYYEEEERQRGNFPDRFSGHQFPNYSSELNVNALLLGDSALYLCASSLDSWGYNEQFFGPGTRLTVL.

The chain recombines TRBV28 with TRBJ2-1; D might be TRBD1 (6 bases). CDR1 is MDHEN and CDR2 is SYDVKM in the germline V gene. The CDR3 is 15 amino acids. Trimming took 6 bases from V and 2 from J, leaving 14 bases between them. This CDR3 is CASSPTTGAYNEQFF. CDR3 bases: TGTGCCAGCAGCCCCACGACAGGAGCCTACAATGAGCAGTTCTTC.

The V gene is TRBV4-2, the J gene TRBJ2-1, with a tentative D call TRBD2 (5 bases). Trimming took 0 bases from V and 0 from J, leaving 12 bases between them. Germline values: CDR1 LGHNA, CDR2 YNFKEQ. The CDR3 has 17 residues. CDR3 sequence: CASSQDLASLSYNEQFF. CDR3 DNA sequence: TGTGCCAGCAGCCAAGATTTGGCTAGCCTCTCCTACAATGAGCAGTTCTTC.